The present T cell receptor beta chain was sequenced within a study of blood T cell repertoires in COVID-19 (dated by TCRdb to 2020 to 2021). Regarding the study in general: Samples from collaborators originated in the United States, Italy and Spain and spanned both the acute and convalescent phases of COVID-19. The material from the prospective study consisted of cDNA or gDNA derived from T cells, B-cell-depleted T cells, or PBMCs. Subjects who had been exposed to COVID-19, were actively infected with it, or had recovered from it provided the deeply sampled blood TCRbeta repertoires that made up the dataset. The repertoires were released in a freely available public database intended as a resource for research on the immune response to SARS-CoV-2. Samples were obtained from the ongoing ImmuneRACE study (first 160 participants) and from 1,254 subjects provided by 6 global collaborators. The sample metadata nearly always contained a de-identified subject ID, COVID-19 status, age in years and sex. Where available, HLA class I and class II types were obtained from metadata supplied by the sample provider rather than from assay-based typing. Points the paper makes about the study in general: The amount of clinical and demographic metadata varied by source and participant and was provided uncurated.

In regard to this clone: Its antigen target is currently unknown. No base qualities exist here, and no much larger clone lies one base off it.

The collaborating institutions used their own protocols to collect whole blood in K2EDTA tubes. For TCRbeta analysis, collaborators shipped samples in one of three forms: frozen whole blood, isolated PBMCs, or DNA extracted from either of those sample types. The immunoSEQ Assay, a bias-controlled multiplex PCR, was used to amplify TCRbeta CDR3 regions from genomic DNA. Per the source publication's procedure: The number of nucleated cells in each sample was estimated by amplification of reference gene primers within the assay. To quantify the absolute abundance of each unique TCRbeta CDR3 rearrangement, sequence reads were collapsed and filtered. Productive Simpson clonality was computed per sample as the square root of Simpson's diversity index over productive rearrangements. TCRdb retrieved this table from immuneACCESS and kept in-frame rearrangements only. Not all clones are present; in checked studies, unresolved V genes account for under half, and no reason is known for the remainder. V and J calls and clone size are as listed in that table; D and trimming were resolved from the DNA. Recorded for this sample are roughly 250,000 clones; 84% of them occurred a single time. The ten largest make up roughly 8.6% of the sample.

Taken from cysteine to phenylalanine, the CDR3 has 14 residues. Only the CDR3 DNA is retained, 42 bases long and in frame from the first base. The V and J ends are trimmed by 5 bases and 2 bases, leaving 13 bases between them. Reading the germline V gene gives CDR1 SGHAT and CDR2 FQNNGV. The chain is assembled from TRBV11-2 and TRBJ2-7, with a weak D call of TRBD1 (5 bases match). This sequence originates from a human donor in a cohort sampled during active COVID-19. The sequencing sample was made of peripheral blood. Read as DNA, the sequence is TGTGCCAGCAGCCCGACGACAGAGACCTACGAGCAGTACTTC. Its amino acids are CASSPTTETYEQYF.